The 22 T cell receptor beta chains presented below share a single source sample, sequenced in a study of control samples from healthy donors and cancer patients. TCRdb's table, derived via immunoSEQ multiplex PCR, lists solely in-frame clones and lacks some. The sample includes under 200,000 clones. Sequenced input: blood. These receptors were obtained from a woman in her 30s in good health.

The chain combines TRBV6-5 with TRBJ2-2, with D tentatively TRBD1 (6 bases). This CDR3 is built from 13 residues. Trimming took off 4 bases at V and 6 bases at J, with 9 bases between the two ends. Per the germline V gene, CDR1 is MNHEY and CDR2 is SVGAGI. The CDR3 bases are TGTGCCAGCAGTTCGACAGGATCCGGGGAGCTGTTTTTT. This codes for CASSSTGSGELFF.

The gene calls are TRBV28 and TRBJ2-1, with TRBD1 identical over 11 bases. The CDR3 length is 13 residues. The V gene's germline CDR1 is MDHEN and CDR2 SYDVKM. Germline trimming cut 4 bases from V and 8 bases from J; bases unmatched to any gene: 1. CDR3 loop: CASSWTGGDEQFF. Here the CDR3 DNA reads TGTGCCAGCAGTTGGACAGGGGGCGATGAGCAGTTCTTC.

The chain combines TRBV28 with TRBJ2-3, with D perhaps TRBD1 or TRBD2 (6 bases each). V was cut by 5 bases and J by 2 bases, with 20 bases left in between. Germline-derived CDR1 and CDR2 are MDHEN and SYDVKM. The CDR3 has 17 amino acids. Here the CDR3 DNA reads TGTGCCAGCAGTCCTAAGGCGGGACAACCTTACACAGATACGCAGTATTTT. Its translation: CASSPKAGQPYTDTQYF. The full variable domain, in which reference TRBV28 and TRBJ2-3 provide the parts outside the CDR3, is DVKVTQSSRYLVKRTGEKVFLECVQDMDHENMFWYRQDPGLGLRLIYFSYDVKMKEKGDIPEGYSVSREKKERFSLILESASTNQTSMYLCASSPKAGQPYTDTQYFGPGTRLTVL.

The J gene is TRBJ2-1, the V gene TRBV18, with 9 positions matching TRBD1. Germline values: CDR1 KGHSH, CDR2 LQKENI. The CDR3 covers 15 residues. V lost 3 bases and J lost 9; bases outside the gene matches: 9. For the CDR3, the DNA is TGTGCCAGCTCACCGGGACAGGGACGAGGGATTGAGCAGTTCTTC. It translates to CASSPGQGRGIEQFF. The whole variable domain, filled in from reference TRBV18 and TRBJ2-1, reads NAGVMQNPRHLVRRRGQEARLRCSPMKGHSHVYWYRQLPEEGLKFMVYLQKENIIDESGMPKERFSAEFPKEGPSILRIQQVVRGDSAAYFCASSPGQGRGIEQFFGPGTRLTVL.

The chain combines TRBV29-1 with TRBJ2-3; tentative D call: TRBD1 (6 bases). The ends were cut back, 2 bases at V and 1 base at J, with 13 bases in the middle. CDR3 size: 15 residues. The germline gives CDR1 SQVTM, CDR2 ANQGSEA. CDR3 nucleotide sequence: TGCAGCGTTGAATTGGGGGCGTTAGGCACAGATACGCAGTATTTT. It codes for CSVELGALGTDTQYF.

This rearrangement joins TRBV5-1 to TRBJ1-4, with TRBD1 matching over 9 bases. The germline V gene encodes CDR1 SGHRS and CDR2 YFSETQ. The CDR3 is 13 amino acids. V lost 5 bases, J lost 7 bases, and 3 bases stayed unmatched. CDR3 residues: CASSVGQGEKLFF. The CDR3 DNA reads as TGCGCCAGCAGTGTGGGACAGGGTGAAAAACTGTTTTTT.

J is TRBJ1-1 and V is TRBV4-1; no firm D call. The CDR3 runs 12 residues. Germline CDR1 and CDR2: MGHRA and YSYEKL. Trimming took 1 base from V and 5 from J, leaving 5 bases between them. The DNA for the CDR3 is TGCGCCAGCAGCCAAGGGGTTACTGAAGCTTTCTTT. Residues: CASSQGVTEAFF.

The chain employs TRBV15 and TRBJ1-1; D unclear. Germline V lookup: CDR1 LNHNV, CDR2 YYDKDF (reference sequence). The length of the CDR3 is 14 residues. The V end lost 3 bases, the J end lost 4 bases, and 12 bases lay between the germline ends. For the CDR3, the DNA is TGTGCCACCAGCAGGGGAGGGTCCATCACTGAAGCTTTCTTT. Amino acids: CATSRGGSITEAFF.

The chain employs TRBV7-2 and TRBJ1-6; 7 bases are shared with TRBD1. The trim removed 6 bases at V and 3 bases at J, leaving 11 bases unmatched. The germline V gene has CDR1 SGHTA and CDR2 FQGNSA. The CDR3 is made up of 17 amino acids. CDR3 nucleotide sequence: TGTGCCAGCAGACACCGACAGGGCACCCTCTATAATTCACCCCTCCACTTT. This codes for CASRHRQGTLYNSPLHF.

The rearrangement links TRBV6-2 or TRBV6-3 to TRBJ2-2; TRBD2 matches at 10 bases. Trimming removed 4 bases from V and 1 base from J; junction bases left unmatched: 6. Germline V gene lookup returns CDR1 MNHEY and CDR2 SVGEGT. The CDR3 has 17 residues. DNA of the CDR3: TGTGCCAGCAGTTGGAGCGGGGGGGCTGTGAACACCGGGGAGCTGTTTTTT. Translated: CASSWSGGAVNTGELFF.

This chain connects TRBV12-3 or TRBV12-4 to TRBJ1-4; D unclear. V lost 1 base, J lost 8 bases, and 5 bases lay in between. The CDR3 spans 12 residues. In nucleotides, the CDR3 is TGTGCCAGCAGTTTAGAGGCAGAAAAACTGTTTTTT. It specifies CASSLEAEKLFF.

The V call is TRBV11-3, the J call TRBJ2-1; D gene unclear. V lost 0 bases to trimming and J lost 5 bases, with 5 bases between them. The CDR3 loop spans 13 amino acids. Germline V gives CDR1 SGHNT, CDR2 YENEEA. The CDR3 protein is CASSLEYDNEQFF. CDR3 sequence (DNA): TGTGCCAGCAGCTTAGAGTACGACAATGAGCAGTTCTTC.

The chain recombines TRBV29-1 with TRBJ2-7, with TRBD1 as a possible D gene (7 bases). CDR3 size: 15 residues. The V gene lost 0 bases and the J gene lost 1 base, with 13 bases spanning the gap. CDR1 is SQVTM, CDR2 ANQGSEA, per germline. The DNA of the CDR3 is TGCAGCGTTGAAGAAGACAGGGAGGAATCCTACGAGCAGTACTTC. Protein product: CSVEEDREESYEQYF.

This chain's CDR3 is CASSFPPGDGTMNTEAFF. The CDR3 DNA reads as TGTGCCAGCAGCTTTCCACCCGGCGACGGGACAATGAACACTGAAGCTTTCTTT. The chain carries TRBV5-6 and TRBJ1-1; D is perhaps TRBD1 (6 bases). This CDR3 has 18 amino acids. Germline V gene lookup returns CDR1 SGHDT and CDR2 YYEEEE. With 2 bases removed from V and 0 bases from J, the gap between germline ends came to 20 bases.

This chain uses TRBV2 with TRBJ1-1; a weak D match, TRBD1 (6 bases). The V gene's germline CDR1 is SNHLY and CDR2 FYNNEI. V lost 6 bases and J lost 3, with 17 bases in between. This CDR3 comprises 15 residues. The CDR3 DNA is TGTGCCAGCAGACCCTACAGGGTGGGGGACACTGAAGCTTTCTTT. Encoded protein: CASRPYRVGDTEAFF.

The chain couples TRBV2 to TRBJ1-2, with 7 bases aligning to TRBD1. Unmatched junction bases numbered 9, after V lost 7 bases and J lost 4 bases. The CDR3 runs 14 residues. CDR1 and CDR2 (germline): SNHLY, FYNNEI. CDR3 in DNA: TGTGCCAGCACGCAGACAGGGCCGTTCTATGGCTACACCTTC. The encoded protein is CASTQTGPFYGYTF.

As concerns this clone: At one end, the junction sequence differs from germline, possibly due to a read error. The CDR3 DNA follows: TGTGCTAGCAGCTCAGTAACTACCGGGACTCTTCGCTGCGAGCAGTACTTC. This translates into CASSSVTTGTLRCEQYF. V gene TRBV7-7 combines with J gene TRBJ2-7; tentatively, D is TRBD2 (6 bases). CDR3 size: 17 residues. The germline V gene encodes CDR1 SSHAT and CDR2 FNYEAQ (reference sequence).

This sequence joins TRBV27 and TRBJ1-1; D perhaps matches TRBD1 (5 bases). Between the trimmed V and J ends, which lost 3 bases and 10 bases, there was a span of 9 bases. Germline V gene lookup returns CDR1 MNHEY and CDR2 SMNVEV (reference sequence). The CDR3 extends over 11 amino acids. The CDR3 loop is CASSFRGAAFF. The CDR3 nucleotides read TGTGCCAGCAGTTTTCGTGGGGCAGCTTTCTTT.

The chain links TRBV7-9 to TRBJ2-3; D remains ambiguous. In germline, CDR1 is SEHNR, CDR2 FQNEAQ (reference sequence). The CDR3 contains 15 residues. V lost 1 base, J lost 1 base, and 9 bases lay in between. The DNA for the CDR3 is TGTGCCAGCAGCTTAGTCGGGCTCGGCACAGATACGCAGTATTTT. This sequence encodes CASSLVGLGTDTQYF.

Concerning this clone itself: An end of the junction does not agree with germline; a read error may underlie this. V and J are TRBV5-4 and TRBJ2-7, with 7 bases matching TRBD1. This CDR3 region has 12 residues. CDR1 SGHNT and CDR2 YYREEE come from the germline V gene (reference sequence). CDR3: CASSLGGGRAFF. CDR3 coding DNA: TGTGCCAGCAGCTTGGGAGGGGGCAGAGCCTTCTTC.

This chain links TRBV28 with TRBJ2-7; D remains ambiguous. V shed 11 bases and J shed 2 bases, with 19 bases lying between them. CDR1 is MDHEN, CDR2 SYDVKM, per germline. The CDR3 covers 14 residues. DNA of the CDR3: TGTGCCGTGCTCGGGCGCAAAAACCCCTACGAGCAGTACTTC. Protein: CAVLGRKNPYEQYF.

The chain has TRBV11-2 and TRBJ2-1; D remains ambiguous. Germline V gene lookup returns CDR1 SGHAT and CDR2 FQNNGV. The length of the CDR3 is 13 residues. Trimming took 2 bases from V and 6 from J, leaving 8 bases between them. In DNA form, the CDR3 reads TGTGCCAGCAGCTTATCTACCGTCAATGAGCAGTTCTTC. Amino acid sequence: CASSLSTVNEQFF.